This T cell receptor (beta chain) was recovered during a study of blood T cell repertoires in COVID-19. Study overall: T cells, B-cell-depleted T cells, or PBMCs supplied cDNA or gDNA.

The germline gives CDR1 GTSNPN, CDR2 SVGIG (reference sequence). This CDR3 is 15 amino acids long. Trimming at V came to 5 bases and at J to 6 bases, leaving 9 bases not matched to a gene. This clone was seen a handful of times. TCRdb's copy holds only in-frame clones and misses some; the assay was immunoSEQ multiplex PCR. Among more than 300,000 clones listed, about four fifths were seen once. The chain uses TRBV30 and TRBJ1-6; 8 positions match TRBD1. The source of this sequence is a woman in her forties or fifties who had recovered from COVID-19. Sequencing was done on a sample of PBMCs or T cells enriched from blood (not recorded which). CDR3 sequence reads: CAWGRRTGTNSPLHF. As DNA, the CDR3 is TGTGCCTGGGGCCGACGGACAGGGACTAATTCACCCCTCCACTTT.